Below, 3 T cell receptor beta chains from the same sample are listed, as sequenced in a study of vaccination and CD4 T cells after COVID-19. With the Oncomine TCR Beta short-read assay, DNA from cultured CD4+ T cells was sequenced. MiXCR was run by TCRdb on the PCR reads, yielding one entry per CDR3 protein. This sample has approximately 10,000 distinct CDR3 sequences, with approximately 58% found just once. The treatment was: approximately nine-day PBMC culture with coronavirus spike peptide pools or control peptides (ViraFEST assay). No antigen is known for these receptors. Material for sequencing was CD4+ T cells from blood, cultured in vitro. The receptors come from a human donor who had recovered from COVID-19.

This clonotype was seen more than once but under ten times. This chain connects TRBV15 to TRBJ2-3, with a weak D call TRBD2 (5 bases). Germline CDR1 reads LNHNV; CDR2 reads YYDKDF (reference sequence). V was trimmed by 4 bases and J by 0 bases, leaving 8 bases between them. The CDR3 is 14 amino acids. CDR3 region: CATSIRTSTDTQYF. The CDR3 DNA reads as TGTGCCACCAGCATCCGGACTAGCACAGATACGCAGTATTTT.

This clonotype has more than one count but fewer than ten. Written as DNA, the CDR3 is TGCAGTGCTAGAACCCAGGCGTGGTGGGAGGGTCACAATGAGCAGTTCTTC. This sequence encodes CSARTQAWWEGHNEQFF. This rearrangement joins TRBV20-1 to TRBJ2-1; 7 nucleotides align to TRBD2. V was pared by 2 bases and J by 5 bases, with 15 bases of the junction left unmatched. The CDR3 is 17 amino acids. Germline CDR1 DFQATT, CDR2 SNEGSKA (reference sequence).

The rearrangement links TRBV4-2 to TRBJ1-6, with 9 bases fitting TRBD1. The CDR3 contains 14 residues. Looked up from germline, CDR1 is LGHNA and CDR2 is YNFKEQ. Trimming took 6 bases from V and 8 from J; bases not matched to a gene: 5. Here the CDR3 DNA reads TGTGCCAGCAGGCGGGGACAGGGAGATTCACCCCTCCACTTT. Translation gives CASRRGQGDSPLHF.